Shown below are 11 T cell receptor beta chains from a single sample sequenced in a study of a mutant IDH1 vaccine in newly diagnosed glioma (dated by TCRdb to the early 2020s). These TCRs are of unknown antigen specificity. The protocol used for the library was the immunoSEQ multiplex PCR assay. TCRdb holds this immuneACCESS table with in-frame rearrangements only. Some clones are missing; in checked studies, unresolved V genes explain under half, and the rest has no known cause. The sample table shows approximately 30,000 clones, and almost 80% are seen once. Roughly 8.8% of the sample is in the top ten clones. The sample's time point label is to be understood as: week 35, safety follow-up. Each vaccine dose, consisting of 300 ug of a 20-mer mutant IDH1 peptide in Montanide, was administered subcutaneously with topical imiquimod. This specimen was PBMCs, taken from a glioma patient whose treatment included an IDH1 peptide vaccine. These receptors all stem from a woman aged 30 to 39 with glioma. Some clones in this sample may be carry-over from other donors' samples.

The CDR3 region is CASSFMGSSYNEQFF. DNA of the CDR3: TGTGCCAGCAGCTTTATGGGTAGCTCCTACAATGAGCAGTTCTTC. The chain combines TRBV5-6 with TRBJ2-1; D uncertain. The germline gives CDR1 SGHDT, CDR2 YYEEEE. The V gene lost 2 bases and the J gene lost 0 bases, with 9 bases spanning the gap. The CDR3 extends over 15 amino acids.

This clone was picked up one time. This sequence joins TRBV5-4 and TRBJ1-2; a possible D gene is TRBD1 (5 bases). CDR1 is SGHNT, CDR2 YYREEE, per germline (reference sequence). CDR3 length: 16 amino acids. V was cut by 1 base and J by 7 bases, with 20 bases left in between. CDR3 sequence: CASSLWGSGEGGGYTF. The CDR3 DNA reads TGTGCCAGCAGCTTGTGGGGGTCGGGGGAAGGCGGTGGCTACACCTTC.

V usage is TRBV5-1 and J usage is TRBJ1-5; no clear D gene. V was trimmed by 4 bases and J by 5 bases, leaving 10 bases between them. The germline V gene has CDR1 SGHRS and CDR2 YFSETQ. The CDR3 runs to 13 residues. CDR3 bases: TGCGCCAGCAGCCCCACCCCGCATCAGCCCCAGCATTTT. Residues: CASSPTPHQPQHF.

The rearrangement links TRBV4-1 to TRBJ2-7; D is ambiguous. This CDR3 spans 17 amino acids. Trimming left V 1 base short and J 5 bases short, with 21 bases between. From germline, CDR1 is MGHRA and CDR2 YSYEKL. CDR3 DNA sequence: TGCGCCAGCAGCCAAGCCCCCCCGCCGCCAAGTCGAAACGAGCAGTACTTC. Residues: CASSQAPPPPSRNEQYF.

CDR3 protein: CASSPQREQYF. DNA of the CDR3: TGTGCCAGCAGCCCCCAGCGGGAGCAGTACTTC. This chain links TRBV7-9 with TRBJ2-7; D is possibly TRBD2 (5 bases). Germline assignment: CDR1 SEHNR and CDR2 FQNEAQ (reference sequence). Deletions cut 5 bases from V and 7 bases from J, with 9 bases between. The CDR3 loop spans 11 amino acids.

The genes are TRBV19 and TRBJ1-3; D is uncertain. Germline V CDR1 and CDR2: LNHDA, SQIVND (reference sequence). Trimming took off 3 bases at V and 0 bases at J, with 9 bases between the two ends. The CDR3 is 15 amino acids. The CDR3, as DNA: TGTGCCAGTAGTATGAGTCGATACTCTGGAAACACCATATATTTT. It yields the protein CASSMSRYSGNTIYF.

The V and J genes are TRBV27 and TRBJ2-7, with D unresolved. Germline-derived CDR1 and CDR2 are MNHEY and SMNVEV (reference sequence). The length of the CDR3 is 8 residues. V lost 9 bases and J lost 9, with 6 bases in between. This chain's CDR3 is CARVGQYF. CDR3 DNA sequence: TGTGCCAGGGTGGGGCAGTACTTC.

The V gene is TRBV25-1, the J gene TRBJ1-2; D might be TRBD1 (6 bases). Per germline, CDR1 MGHDK and CDR2 SYGVNS. This CDR3 has 14 residues. Deletions cut 2 bases from V and 4 bases from J, with 11 bases between. The CDR3 region has the DNA TGTGCCAGCAGTGAAACAGGGAGGACCTATGGCTACACCTTC. This sequence encodes CASSETGRTYGYTF.

This clone turned up a few times. This chain connects TRBV20-1 to TRBJ1-2; D unresolved. V was clipped by 0 bases and J by 4 bases, with 3 bases between them. This CDR3 has 11 amino acids. CDR1 is DFQATT, CDR2 SNEGSKA, per germline (reference sequence). The CDR3, as DNA: TGCAGTGCTAGAGATCGCTATGGCTACACCTTC. The encoded protein is CSARDRYGYTF.

The gene calls are TRBV11-2 and TRBJ2-1; TRBD2 aligns across 8 bases. V shed 4 bases, J shed 0 bases, and the junction held 11 bases outside the gene matches. The CDR3 consists of 18 residues. The germline V gene encodes CDR1 SGHAT and CDR2 FQNNGV. DNA for the CDR3: TGTGCCAGCAGCTCCTACCCGTGGCGGGAGGACTCCTACAATGAGCAGTTCTTC. Encoded protein: CASSSYPWREDSYNEQFF. Filled out from reference TRBV11-2 and TRBJ2-1, the complete variable domain reads EAGVAQSPRYKIIEKRQSVAFWCNPISGHATLYWYQQILGQGPKLLIQFQNNGVVDDSQLPKDRFSAERLKGVDSTLKIQPAKLEDSAVYLCASSSYPWREDSYNEQFFGPGTRLTVL.

The gene calls are TRBV29-1 and TRBJ2-7, with 7 bases lining up with TRBD1. Germline V gene lookup returns CDR1 SQVTM and CDR2 ANQGSEA. V lost 3 bases to trimming and J lost 3 bases; unmatched junction nucleotides: 5. This CDR3 is built from 13 residues. This CDR3 reads CSVERDRDYEQYF. CDR3 nucleotides: TGCAGCGTTGAGCGAGACAGGGACTACGAGCAGTACTTC.